Listed here are 10 T cell receptor beta chains from one sample, sequenced in a study of cytomegalovirus exposure and HLA in healthy donors (dated by TCRdb to about 2017). Library generation was performed with the immunoSEQ multiplex PCR assay. The multiplex PCR relied on a mix of 60 forward primers for TCR Vbeta segments and 13 reverse primers for TCR Jbeta segments. The clones in this table, taken by TCRdb from immuneACCESS, are in-frame only. Not every clone is retained; where verified, under half of the shortfall comes from an unresolved V gene, and the cause of the rest is unknown. The sample table holds 95,000 to 150,000 clones, of which around 80% were seen once. The ten largest clones take up 0.9% to 1.2% of the sample. The sequencing input was PBMCs. These receptors were obtained from a woman aged 30 to 39 in good health and CMV-seronegative.

J is TRBJ2-7 and V is TRBV2; 13 nucleotides line up with TRBD2. The CDR3 is made up of 15 amino acids. V was clipped by 7 bases and J by 7 bases; unmatched bases: 10. CDR1 is SNHLY and CDR2 is FYNNEI in the germline V gene. CDR3 residues: CASKLTSGGAKEQYF. CDR3 nucleotide sequence: TGTGCCAGCAAACTAACTAGCGGGGGGGCTAAGGAGCAGTACTTC.

The rearrangement uses TRBV18 and TRBJ1-2, with D possibly being TRBD1 (5 bases). In germline, CDR1 is KGHSH, CDR2 LQKENI. The CDR3 has 12 amino acids. Trimming took 6 bases from V and 3 from J, leaving 8 bases between them. The CDR3 DNA sequence: TGTGCCAGCTCTGGGGCTGACTATGGCTACACCTTC. Translating it yields CASSGADYGYTF.

This clone was picked up a small number of times. This chain links TRBV10-3 with TRBJ2-3; D is undetermined. This CDR3 spans 15 amino acids. CDR1 ENHRY and CDR2 SYGVKD come from the germline V gene. V was cut by 1 base and J by 2 bases, with 10 bases left in between. In nucleotides, the CDR3 is TGTGCCATCAGTGAGTTAGCCCGCCCCACAGATACGCAGTATTTT. Protein sequence: CAISELARPTDTQYF.

The chain carries TRBV6-5 and TRBJ2-7; 9 bases agree with TRBD1. CDR3 size: 14 residues. Germline CDR1 reads MNHEY; CDR2 reads SVGAGI. V shed 5 bases and J 3 bases; nucleotides not matched to a gene: 5. This chain's CDR3 is CASSRQGVVYEQYF. The CDR3, as DNA: TGTGCCAGCAGTAGACAGGGGGTAGTCTACGAGCAGTACTTC.

This chain connects TRBV7-9 to TRBJ2-1; a weak D match, TRBD2 (7 bases). CDR3 length equals 18 residues. V dropped 0 bases and J dropped 1 base, with 16 bases sitting between them. Germline values: CDR1 SEHNR, CDR2 FQNEAQ (reference sequence). The CDR3 DNA follows: TGTGCCAGCAGCTTAGCGTCGAGGGGGGGCAGGTCCTACAATGAGCAGTTCTTC. It specifies CASSLASRGGRSYNEQFF.

The CDR3 is CASSKYLNWDSEGPQETQYF. The DNA of the CDR3 is TGTGCCAGCAGCAAATATCTCAATTGGGACTCCGAGGGGCCCCAAGAGACCCAGTACTTC. V and J are TRBV13 and TRBJ2-5; tentative D call: TRBD2 (6 bases). Germline-derived CDR1 and CDR2 are PRHDT and FYEKMQ (reference sequence). This CDR3 is 20 amino acids long. V lost 5 bases and J lost 1, with 29 bases in between.

Here the CDR3 DNA reads TGTGCCAGCAGAACATCTCAGGGGGCGACCTATGGCTACACCTTC. It translates to CASRTSQGATYGYTF. The V and J genes are TRBV27 and TRBJ1-2, with 8 nucleotides matching TRBD1. This CDR3 has 15 residues. V shed 6 bases, J shed 4 bases, and the junction held 10 bases outside the gene matches. Germline CDR1 and CDR2: MNHEY and SMNVEV (reference sequence).

The genes are TRBV18 and TRBJ1-1; possible D gene TRBD1, 6 bases. Per germline, CDR1 KGHSH and CDR2 LQKENI. V lost 6 bases, J lost 0 bases, and 14 bases lay in between. The CDR3 is 15 residues long. The DNA of the CDR3 is TGTGCCAGCTCCTCTGGACAGCCCTTGAACACTGAAGCTTTCTTT. It encodes CASSSGQPLNTEAFF.

This chain's CDR3 is CAWAGLVSEQYF. CDR3 in DNA: TGTGCCTGGGCCGGACTTGTTAGCGAGCAGTACTTC. The chain carries TRBV30 and TRBJ2-7; tentative D call: TRBD2 (5 bases). The CDR3 covers 12 residues. Germline values: CDR1 GTSNPN, CDR2 SVGIG (reference sequence). The V and J ends lost 5 bases and 6 bases respectively, with 14 bases between them.

The chain couples TRBV18 to TRBJ1-2, with 9 bases fitting TRBD1. V lost 3 bases and J lost 4; bases outside the gene matches: 9. The CDR3 loop spans 16 amino acids. CDR1 and CDR2 from the germline V gene are KGHSH and LQKENI. CDR3 nucleotides: TGTGCCAGCTCACCTCCCTCACGACAGGGGGTCTATGGCTACACCTTC. It specifies CASSPPSRQGVYGYTF.